The 21 T cell receptor beta chains in this list originate from one sample, sequenced in a study of beta chain features in type 1 diabetes. General study points: Shorter TCRB CDR3s, moderately but significantly so, marked every one of the four CD4+ subsets in Type 1 diabetes patients.

Their antigens are not known. The study reverse transcribed the entire isolated RNA, so it sequenced expressed TCRB transcripts. The table came from immunoSEQ multiplex PCR; TCRdb's copy has only in-frame clones and leaves some out. The sample shows fewer than 300,000 clones, 20% of them seen only once. Sequencing used naive CD4+ T cells from blood. The receptors originated from a woman in her 40s with type 1 diabetes.

V and J are TRBV9 and TRBJ1-2; D is undetermined. The V end lost 4 bases, the J end lost 4 bases, and 14 bases lay between the germline ends. Germline V CDR1 and CDR2: SGDLS, YYNGEE. This CDR3 has 14 residues. CDR3 amino acids: CASSQNAYSYGYTF. CDR3 coding DNA: TGTGCCAGCAGCCAAAATGCCTACAGCTATGGCTACACCTTC.

This clone appeared a few times. The rearrangement uses TRBV7-2 and TRBJ2-1, with 10 bases that match TRBD2. The J segment lost 14 bases and the V segment lost 5 bases, leaving 12 bases of the junction unmatched. There are 14 residues in the CDR3. Germline values: CDR1 SGHTA, CDR2 FQGNSA. The CDR3 sequence is CASSPGIAGGGEFF. For the CDR3, the DNA is TGTGCCAGCAGCCCAGGGATAGCGGGAGGTGGAGAGTTCTTC.

This clone was counted between two and nine times. V gene TRBV4-3 combines with J gene TRBJ1-2, with TRBD1 identical over 9 bases. The CDR3 has 16 amino acids. Germline assignment: CDR1 LGHNA and CDR2 YSLEER. V lost 4 bases and J lost 4; bases outside the gene matches: 10. CDR3 protein: CASSRDRQGVIYGYTF. Here the CDR3 DNA reads TGCGCCAGCAGCCGGGACAGACAGGGGGTGATCTATGGCTACACCTTC.

V usage is TRBV7-6 and J usage is TRBJ2-5; D possibly corresponds to TRBD2 (6 bases). Germline loops: CDR1 SGHVS, CDR2 FNYEAQ. Deletions cut 0 bases from V and 2 bases from J, with 7 bases between. CDR3 size: 14 residues. The CDR3 nucleotides are TGTGCCAGCAGCTTAGCGGGACTTCAAGAGACCCAGTACTTC. This sequence encodes CASSLAGLQETQYF.

V is TRBV7-9 and J is TRBJ2-3; the match to TRBD2 covers 10 bases. With V trimmed by 1 base and J by 5 bases, 6 bases remained unmatched. Germline CDR1 reads SEHNR; CDR2 reads FQNEAQ (reference sequence). CDR3 length: 16 residues. For the CDR3, the DNA is TGTGCCAGCAGCTTAGTGGCGGCTAGCGGGGGAGATACGCAGTATTTT. It specifies CASSLVAASGGDTQYF.

This clone was observed a few times. This chain links TRBV30 with TRBJ2-3; no reliable D call. Germline loops: CDR1 GTSNPN, CDR2 SVGIG (reference sequence). V lost 5 bases, J lost 2 bases, and 8 bases lay in between. The CDR3 consists of 12 residues. CDR3 amino acids: CAWVALTDTQYF. Here the CDR3 DNA reads TGTGCCTGGGTGGCCCTCACAGATACGCAGTATTTT.

This chain links TRBV29-1 with TRBJ1-2, with D perhaps matching TRBD1 (5 bases). Germline lookup yields CDR1 SQVTM and CDR2 ANQGSEA. With 2 bases removed from V and 6 bases from J, the gap between germline ends came to 16 bases. The CDR3 extends over 14 amino acids. The CDR3: CSVEQGRAEDGYTF. The DNA of the CDR3 is TGCAGCGTTGAACAGGGCCGTGCGGAAGATGGCTACACCTTC.

The chain links TRBV4-2 to TRBJ2-2, with 10 nucleotides matching TRBD1. Germline loops: CDR1 LGHNA, CDR2 YNFKEQ. This CDR3 comprises 15 residues. The V and J ends lost 6 bases and 3 bases, in that order; junction bases with no gene match: 4. CDR3 amino acids: CASRRQGADTGELFF. In DNA, the CDR3 is TGTGCCAGCAGACGACAGGGGGCGGACACCGGGGAGCTGTTTTTT.

In this sample, this clone turned up a few times. CDR3 sequence reads: CSVVGQGAYEQYF. As DNA, the CDR3 is TGCAGCGTTGTGGGACAGGGGGCATACGAGCAGTACTTC. The rearrangement links TRBV29-1 to TRBJ2-7, with 12 bases aligning to TRBD1. This CDR3 spans 13 amino acids. Trimming took 4 bases from V and 4 from J; bases not matched to a gene: 2. Germline CDR1 SQVTM, CDR2 ANQGSEA.

The rearrangement joins TRBV5-4 to TRBJ2-7, with TRBD1 matching over 7 bases. V was pared by 1 base and J by 0 bases, with 1 base of the junction left unmatched. The CDR3 extends over 14 amino acids. CDR1 SGHNT and CDR2 YYREEE come from the germline V gene (reference sequence). CDR3 amino acids: CASSLWDSSYEQYF. For the CDR3, the DNA is TGTGCCAGCAGCTTGTGGGACAGCTCCTACGAGCAGTACTTC.

In this sample, this clone turned up a few times. Here the CDR3 DNA reads TGCGCCAGCAGCCTTCAGGGATGGAACACTGAAGCTTTCTTT. Protein product: CASSLQGWNTEAFF. The V gene is TRBV4-3, the J gene TRBJ1-1, with a possible D match to TRBD1 (5 bases). The CDR3 runs 14 residues. V dropped 4 bases and J dropped 1 base, with 10 bases sitting between them. Germline assignment: CDR1 LGHNA and CDR2 YSLEER.

The genes are TRBV7-2 and TRBJ1-2; 10 bases align to TRBD1. V lost 7 bases to trimming and J lost 2 bases; unmatched junction nucleotides: 4. CDR3 size: 14 residues. Germline lookup yields CDR1 SGHTA and CDR2 FQGNSA. The CDR3 is CASTPGQGNYGYTF. The CDR3 region has the DNA TGTGCCAGCACCCCGGGACAGGGGAACTATGGCTACACCTTC.

This clone was counted only a few times. The chain is built from TRBV18 and TRBJ1-5; D not certain. Trimming removed 3 bases from V and 3 bases from J, with 12 bases in between. The CDR3 spans 15 residues. CDR1 and CDR2 (germline): KGHSH, LQKENI. The CDR3 reads CASSPGEGNNQPQHF. The CDR3 DNA reads as TGTGCCAGCTCACCCGGGGAGGGTAACAATCAGCCCCAGCATTTT.

The gene calls are TRBV30 and TRBJ1-4; possibly TRBD1 for D (5 bases). The CDR3 loop spans 13 amino acids. Trimming removed 2 bases at V and 4 bases at J, with 8 bases between. Looked up from germline, CDR1 is GTSNPN and CDR2 is SVGIG (reference sequence). Here the CDR3 DNA reads TGTGCCTGGAGTTGGGGGGTTAATGAAAAACTGTTTTTT. Its translation: CAWSWGVNEKLFF.

The chain employs TRBV29-1 and TRBJ2-2, with D perhaps TRBD2 (7 bases). The ends were cut back, 7 bases at V and 4 bases at J, with 16 bases in the middle. Germline loops: CDR1 SQVTM, CDR2 ANQGSEA. The CDR3 sequence is 14 residues long. CDR3 sequence reads: CSAYSGGFTGELFF. Written as DNA, the CDR3 is TGCAGCGCCTATTCGGGGGGCTTCACCGGGGAGCTGTTTTTT.

This clone was detected only a few times. The chain combines TRBV10-3 with TRBJ2-7; TRBD2 is a possible D gene (6 bases). With 6 bases removed from V and 5 bases from J, the gap between germline ends came to 11 bases. The CDR3 is 12 amino acids. The germline gives CDR1 ENHRY, CDR2 SYGVKD. CDR3 DNA sequence: TGTGCCATCAGCGGGAGTTCCCACGAGCAGTACTTC. Its translation is CAISGSSHEQYF.

The table lists this clone with a few counts. V and J are TRBV5-1 and TRBJ2-7, with TRBD2 matching over 9 bases. This CDR3 region has 17 residues. The V and J ends lost 4 bases and 0 bases, in that order; junction bases with no gene match: 11. Per germline, CDR1 SGHRS and CDR2 YFSETQ. The CDR3 DNA reads as TGCGCCAGCAGCGACCCAGCCGGCGGGAGGGCCTCCTACGAGCAGTACTTC. Its protein is CASSDPAGGRASYEQYF. The full variable domain, with the rest looked up from reference TRBV5-1 and TRBJ2-7, is KAGVTQTPRYLIKTRGQQVTLSCSPISGHRSVSWYQQTPGQGLQFLFEYFSETQRNKGNFPGRFSGRQFSNSRSEMNVSTLELGDSALYLCASSDPAGGRASYEQYFGPGTRLTVT.

This clone occurred a few times. The chain joins TRBV28 to TRBJ2-6; TRBD1 is a possible D gene (6 bases). Germline assignment: CDR1 MDHEN and CDR2 SYDVKM. The CDR3 length is 17 residues. V lost 5 bases and J 0 bases, leaving 14 bases between the germline ends. The CDR3 nucleotides are TGTGCCAGCAGTCCTGGACAGATCAGCTCTGGGGCCAACGTCCTGACTTTC. This sequence encodes CASSPGQISSGANVLTF.

The V call is TRBV5-6, the J call TRBJ2-3, with D tentatively TRBD2 (5 bases). Germline-derived CDR1 and CDR2 are SGHDT and YYEEEE. The CDR3 spans 16 residues. Trimming took 5 bases from V and 0 from J, leaving 16 bases between them. The CDR3 sequence: CASRYFQRHSTDTQYF. The CDR3 coding sequence is TGTGCCAGCAGATACTTCCAGCGGCATAGCACAGATACGCAGTATTTT.

The chain recombines TRBV7-9 with TRBJ1-2, with D perhaps TRBD1 (5 bases). Trimming cost V 9 bases and J 5 bases, with 16 bases left between them. This CDR3 region has 13 residues. CDR1 and CDR2 (germline): SEHNR, FQNEAQ (reference sequence). Here the CDR3 reads CASSLRDGYGYTF. CDR3 in DNA: TGTGCCAGTTCCCTCAGGGATGGATATGGCTACACCTTC.

The chain links TRBV7-9 to TRBJ1-1; D remains unclear. V lost 3 bases and J 2 bases, leaving 10 bases between the germline ends. This CDR3 region has 14 residues. CDR1 SEHNR and CDR2 FQNEAQ come from the germline V gene (reference sequence). CDR3 DNA: TGTGCCAGCAGCTTGGCAATACGTAACACTGAAGCTTTCTTT. It specifies CASSLAIRNTEAFF.